The TCR delta chain described here comes from a study of Vδ1+ human thymocytes. Overall study findings and caveats: In the thymus, TRG and TRD repertoires looked highly polyclonal with Gaussian CDR3 lengths. Despite high sort purity, about 20% of thymic T cell receptor delta sequences were Vdelta2.

V shed 5 bases and J shed 4 bases, with 20 bases lying between them. The CDR3 has 16 residues. Per the germline V gene, CDR1 is TSWWSYY and CDR2 is QGS. Extracted RNA was reverse transcribed into cDNA. Multiplex PCR used pooled V-gene forward primers and a constant-region reverse primer to amplify CDR3s. TCRdb redid the clone calls on the multiplex PCR reads with CATT. The repertoire holds about 58,000 delta-chain clones, over 12% seen once, with under 0.5% in the top ten. As regards this clone: Its specificity is unknown.

This sequence joins TRDV1 and TRDJ1; tentative D call: TRDD3 (6 bases). The sample consisted of Vdelta1+ gamma-delta thymocytes from the thymus. Subset specified: FACS-sorted CD3+ TCRalphabeta- TCRVdelta1+ TCRVdelta2- thymocytes. This sequence was found in a girl under three years old who had congenital heart surgery. CDR3 amino acids: CALGPPRGDPDDKLIF. In DNA, the CDR3 is TGTGCTCTTGGGCCGCCTCGGGGGGACCCTGACGATAAACTCATCTTT.